The 21 T cell receptor beta chains reported below all come from one sample, sequenced in a study of blood T cell repertoires in COVID-19. The repertoire was sequenced with immunoSEQ multiplex PCR; TCRdb's copy has only in-frame clones and lacks some. The sample holds some 200,000 clones; 80% are singletons and the top ten take less than 7%. Sequenced input: peripheral blood. These receptors all come from a woman in her 70s with acute or convalescent COVID-19.

V gene TRBV7-2 combines with J gene TRBJ2-7, with D tentatively TRBD2 (6 bases). The CDR3 consists of 15 residues. Trimming took off 4 bases at V and 3 bases at J, with 16 bases between the two ends. Germline-derived CDR1 and CDR2 are SGHTA and FQGNSA. The CDR3 region has the DNA TGTGCCAGCAGCTCGCCCCGGGACTTGTACTACGAGCAGTACTTC. Encoded protein: CASSSPRDLYYEQYF.

The chain uses TRBV6-5 and TRBJ1-1, with TRBD1 matching over 7 bases. Per the germline V gene, CDR1 is MNHEY and CDR2 is SVGAGI. This CDR3 spans 13 amino acids. V dropped 6 bases and J dropped 6; count of bases not matched to a gene: 7. The DNA for the CDR3 is TGTGCCAGCAGCCGACCGGGACAGTCTGAAGCTTTCTTT. As protein: CASSRPGQSEAFF.

This chain links TRBV5-8 with TRBJ1-4; a possible D gene is TRBD1 (6 bases). CDR1 is SGHTS, CDR2 YDEGEE, per germline. Trimming removed 4 bases from V and 7 bases from J, with 17 bases in between. The CDR3 spans 15 residues. CDR3 residues: CASSNNRDWGEKLFF. In DNA, the CDR3 is TGTGCCAGCAGCAACAACAGGGATTGGGGTGAAAAACTGTTTTTT.

In regard to this clone: Its ends do not fully match the called genes, so a read error is possible. The rearrangement uses TRBV9 and TRBJ1-1; 10 bases are a match to TRBD1. There are 15 residues in the CDR3. CDR1 is SGDLS and CDR2 is YYNGEE in the germline V gene. The CDR3 sequence: CASSPLDRGNTEAFF. CDR3 nucleotide sequence: TGTGCCAGCAGCCCCCTGGACAGGGGGAACACCGAAGCTTTCTTT. The full variable domain, completed using reference TRBV9 and TRBJ1-1, is DSGVTQTPKHLITATGQRVTLRCSPRSGDLSVYWYQQSLDQGLQFLIQYYNGEERAKGNILERFSAQQFPDLHSELNLSSLELGDSALYFCASSPLDRGNTEAFFGQGTRLTVV.

V gene TRBV24-1 combines with J gene TRBJ2-6; 9 bases map to TRBD1. The junction had 6 bases not matched to a gene; V was cut back by 9 bases and J by 4 bases. The CDR3 contains 15 residues. Germline V lookup: CDR1 KGHDR, CDR2 SFDVKD. The CDR3 loop reads CATGTGPLGANVLTF. CDR3 sequence (DNA): TGTGCCACCGGGACAGGGCCTTTGGGGGCCAACGTCCTGACTTTC.

The chain joins TRBV27 to TRBJ2-7, with 7 bases fitting TRBD2. V shed 10 bases, J shed 4 bases, and the junction held 16 bases outside the gene matches. Germline loops: CDR1 MNHEY, CDR2 SMNVEV (reference sequence). The length of the CDR3 is 15 residues. CDR3: CATSPSGALEYEQYF. CDR3 bases: TGTGCCACATCGCCCAGCGGGGCCCTAGAGTACGAGCAGTACTTC.

The rearrangement links TRBV6-6 to TRBJ1-1; possible D gene TRBD1, 5 bases. The V and J ends lost 6 bases and 2 bases respectively, with 13 bases between them. Germline V gives CDR1 MNHNY, CDR2 SVGAGI (reference sequence). This CDR3 region has 14 residues. In DNA form, the CDR3 reads TGTGCCAGCAGCGATACAGGTATCAACACTGAAGCTTTCTTT. Translation: CASSDTGINTEAFF.

J is TRBJ2-5 and V is TRBV7-9; D may be TRBD2 (5 bases). V dropped 3 bases and J dropped 4 bases, with 12 bases sitting between them. CDR1 and CDR2 (germline): SEHNR, FQNEAQ (reference sequence). CDR3 length: 14 residues. The CDR3 loop is CASSFFGIGETQYF. The CDR3 DNA reads TGTGCCAGCAGCTTCTTCGGGATAGGAGAGACCCAGTACTTC.

This sequence joins TRBV2 and TRBJ1-5; TRBD1 aligns across 8 bases. This CDR3 is 14 amino acids long. CDR1 is SNHLY and CDR2 is FYNNEI in the germline V gene. J was trimmed by 2 bases and V by 8 bases; bases with no gene match: 5. The CDR3 region has the DNA TGTGCCAGCGGACAGGGTACAGGCAATCAGCCCCAGCATTTT. The encoded protein is CASGQGTGNQPQHF.

The chain is built from TRBV2 and TRBJ1-4; D is perhaps TRBD1 (5 bases). Germline V gene lookup returns CDR1 SNHLY and CDR2 FYNNEI. The CDR3 is made up of 15 amino acids. Trimming left V 6 bases short and J 3 bases short, with 14 bases between. The CDR3 sequence: CASSKTGGANEKLFF. Written as DNA, the CDR3 is TGTGCCAGCAGCAAAACCGGGGGGGCTAATGAAAAACTGTTTTTT.

The chain couples TRBV27 to TRBJ2-7; 9 nucleotides align to TRBD2. The germline CDR1 and CDR2 sequences are MNHEY and SMNVEV (reference sequence). This CDR3 contains 14 residues. V was pared by 5 bases and J by 6 bases, with 8 bases of the junction left unmatched. CDR3 DNA: TGTGCCAGCAGTCTTCGACTAGCGGCTAGCGAGCAGTACTTC. This sequence encodes CASSLRLAASEQYF.

This chain's CDR3 is CASSPEDRGYGYTF. CDR3 bases: TGCGCCAGCAGCCCCGAGGACAGGGGCTATGGCTACACCTTC. This chain links TRBV5-1 with TRBJ1-2; 9 bases map to TRBD1. Trimming took 4 bases from V and 4 from J; bases not matched to a gene: 5. The CDR3 runs to 14 residues. The germline V gene has CDR1 SGHRS and CDR2 YFSETQ.

Written as DNA, the CDR3 is TGTGCCAGCAGTGAAGCCCGACAGGGAACTCAGCCCCAGCATTTT. Translating gives CASSEARQGTQPQHF. This chain uses TRBV6-1 with TRBJ1-5, with TRBD1 identical over 7 bases. The CDR3 has 15 amino acids. V lost 0 bases and J lost 6; bases outside the gene matches: 5. Germline CDR1 is MNHNS and CDR2 is SASEGT.

This clone has a single count. The chain carries TRBV12-5 and TRBJ2-3; D gene uncertain. The CDR3 is made up of 13 amino acids. V was clipped by 3 bases and J by 1 base, with 5 bases between them. Germline CDR1 LGHNT, CDR2 FRNRAP. Here the CDR3 DNA reads TGTGCTAGTGGTTTTCGCGGCACAGATACGCAGTATTTT. It encodes CASGFRGTDTQYF.

This clone turned up a few times. This chain uses TRBV5-1 with TRBJ2-1; 7 bases align to TRBD1. The CDR3 consists of 16 residues. Trimming took 2 bases from V and 10 from J; bases not matched to a gene: 15. Per germline, CDR1 SGHRS and CDR2 YFSETQ. The CDR3 spells CASSFFRQGGASEQFF. CDR3 in DNA: TGCGCCAGCAGCTTTTTTCGACAGGGTGGGGCCTCGGAGCAGTTCTTC.

The rearrangement links TRBV27 to TRBJ1-4; D might be TRBD1 (5 bases). CDR1 is MNHEY, CDR2 SMNVEV, per germline (reference sequence). The CDR3 totals 14 residues. V was shortened by 3 bases and J by 7 bases, with 12 bases between the two germline ends. As DNA, the CDR3 is TGTGCCAGCAGTTTGGAGGGGTCGGCTGAAAAACTGTTTTTT. Its protein is CASSLEGSAEKLFF.

The chain employs TRBV5-1 and TRBJ2-1; weak D call: TRBD1 (5 bases). CDR3 size: 17 residues. V was pared by 3 bases and J by 0 bases, with 16 bases between. Germline lookup yields CDR1 SGHRS and CDR2 YFSETQ. CDR3 sequence reads: CASSSQYRRSSYNEQFF. For the CDR3, the DNA is TGCGCCAGCAGCTCCCAATACAGGCGGAGCTCCTACAATGAGCAGTTCTTC.

V usage is TRBV9 and J usage is TRBJ2-6; a weak D match, TRBD2 (5 bases). CDR3 length: 16 amino acids. The V and J ends lost 3 bases and 0 bases respectively, with 10 bases between them. CDR1 is SGDLS and CDR2 is YYNGEE in the germline V gene. Here the CDR3 reads CASSDTGSSGANVLTF. The DNA of the CDR3 is TGTGCCAGCAGCGACACGGGATCCTCTGGGGCCAACGTCCTGACTTTC. Complete variable domain (other parts from reference TRBV9 and TRBJ2-6): DSGVTQTPKHLITATGQRVTLRCSPRSGDLSVYWYQQSLDQGLQFLIQYYNGEERAKGNILERFSAQQFPDLHSELNLSSLELGDSALYFCASSDTGSSGANVLTFGAGSRLTVL.

V and J are TRBV4-2 and TRBJ2-2; 10 bases line up with TRBD2. This CDR3 contains 16 residues. After removal of 4 bases from V and 3 bases from J, the junction contained 5 bases not matched to a gene. Germline V gene lookup returns CDR1 LGHNA and CDR2 YNFKEQ. The CDR3 sequence: CASSPRLAGYTGELFF. The DNA of the CDR3 is TGTGCCAGCAGCCCCCGACTAGCGGGCTACACCGGGGAGCTGTTTTTT.

V gene TRBV6-2 or TRBV6-3 combines with J gene TRBJ2-5; 7 bases agree with TRBD2. Germline V gives CDR1 MNHEY, CDR2 SVGEGT. This CDR3 is 14 amino acids long. V lost 4 bases, J lost 4 bases, and 6 bases stayed unmatched. CDR3 coding DNA: TGTGCCAGCAGTTTCCTAGCGGCCCGAGAGACCCAGTACTTC. Translating gives CASSFLAARETQYF.

This CDR3 reads CASSLPRGLKETQYF. Written as DNA, the CDR3 is TGTGCCAGCAGTTTACCCAGGGGGTTGAAAGAGACCCAGTACTTC. This chain connects TRBV6-1 to TRBJ2-5; 7 bases map to TRBD1. CDR1 is MNHNS, CDR2 SASEGT, per germline. CDR3 length: 15 amino acids. Trimming removed 5 bases from V and 3 bases from J; junction bases left unmatched: 9.